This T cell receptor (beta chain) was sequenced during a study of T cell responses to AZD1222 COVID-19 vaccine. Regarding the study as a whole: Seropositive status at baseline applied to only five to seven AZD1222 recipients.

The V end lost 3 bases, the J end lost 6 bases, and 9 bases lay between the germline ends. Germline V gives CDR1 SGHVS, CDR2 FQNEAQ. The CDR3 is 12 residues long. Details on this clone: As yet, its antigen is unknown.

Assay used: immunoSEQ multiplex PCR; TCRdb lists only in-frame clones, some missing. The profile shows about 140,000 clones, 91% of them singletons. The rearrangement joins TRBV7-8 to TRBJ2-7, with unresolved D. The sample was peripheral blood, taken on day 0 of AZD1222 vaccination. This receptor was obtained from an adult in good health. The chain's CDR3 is CASSLKGFEQYF. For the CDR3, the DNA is TGTGCCAGCAGCTTGAAAGGTTTCGAGCAGTACTTC.